The 20 T cell receptor beta chains listed next were all sequenced from one sample in a study of T-cell reconstitution after alpha-beta-depleted transplantation in children. Unique molecular identifiers featured in how the TCRbeta library was prepared. TCRdb ran MiXCR on the PCR reads and lists one entry per CDR3 protein. This sample yields around 600,000 distinct CDR3 sequences, of which under 25% are seen a single time; around an eighth belongs to the top ten. Material: PBMCs, mostly from graft donor cells, obtained 360 days after TCRalphabeta/CD19-depleted stem cell transplant. These receptors all come from a boy under two years old who had a stem cell transplant for acute myeloid leukemia, so the T cells may come from the graft donor.

The rearrangement uses TRBV12-3 or TRBV12-4 and TRBJ2-5, with a weak D call TRBD2 (5 bases). The CDR3 has 14 amino acids. Trimming cost V 5 bases and J 2 bases, with 12 bases left between them. CDR3: CASSPLRTQETQYF. CDR3 nucleotides: TGTGCCAGCAGTCCTCTACGGACTCAAGAGACCCAGTACTTC.

This clonotype was detected ten times or more. The V and J genes are TRBV29-1 and TRBJ2-3; TRBD1 matches at 7 bases. The CDR3 covers 13 residues. Trimming cost V 6 bases and J 2 bases; bases outside gene matches: 5. CDR1 and CDR2 (germline): SQVTM, ANQGSEA. DNA of the CDR3: TGCAGCGTCCGACAGGGCCTCACAGATACGCAGTATTTT. Translation gives CSVRQGLTDTQYF.

This chain joins TRBV7-9 and TRBJ1-1; D possibly corresponds to TRBD1 (6 bases). The CDR3 loop spans 15 amino acids. Germline V gene sequence: CDR1 SEHNR, CDR2 FQNEAQ (reference sequence). Trimming cost V 3 bases and J 3 bases, with 14 bases left between them. The CDR3: CASSFVGGKDTEAFF. The CDR3 DNA follows: TGTGCCAGCAGCTTTGTCGGGGGCAAGGACACTGAAGCTTTCTTT.

This clonotype has a handful of counts. Being one base from a much bigger clone, this may be a read error. The V call is TRBV20-1, the J call TRBJ2-1; TRBD2 matches at 15 bases. Per the germline V gene, CDR1 is DFQATT and CDR2 is SNEGSKA (reference sequence). There are 16 residues in the CDR3. The junction had 1 base not matched to a gene; V was cut back by 2 bases and J by 2 bases. CDR3 coding DNA: TGCAGTGCTAGAAGGACTAGCGGGGGGGCCTACAATGAGCAGTTCTTC. This translates into CSARRTSGGAYNEQFF.

This clonotype was observed a handful of times. The rearrangement joins TRBV20-1 to TRBJ2-1; TRBD2 might be the D (7 bases). The V gene lost 0 bases and the J gene lost 6 bases, with 15 bases spanning the gap. Germline values: CDR1 DFQATT, CDR2 SNEGSKA (reference sequence). The CDR3 extends over 15 amino acids. This chain's CDR3 is CSARDTGGQFNEQFF. In nucleotides, the CDR3 is TGCAGTGCTAGAGATACGGGGGGCCAGTTCAATGAGCAGTTCTTC.

CDR3 in amino acids: CSARKTGEGNQPQHF. The CDR3 DNA follows: TGCAGTGCTAGGAAGACGGGGGAGGGCAATCAGCCCCAGCATTTT. J is TRBJ1-5 and V is TRBV20-1; tentatively, D is TRBD1 (5 bases). The CDR3 loop spans 15 amino acids. V was pared by 3 bases and J by 2 bases, with 14 bases between. Germline V CDR1 and CDR2: DFQATT, SNEGSKA (reference sequence).

In its sample, this clonotype was seen many times. The chain is built from TRBV7-2 and TRBJ2-1; the D gene is possibly TRBD2 (6 bases). The CDR3 extends over 14 amino acids. V dropped 8 bases and J dropped 2 bases, with 13 bases sitting between them. Germline V gene sequence: CDR1 SGHTA, CDR2 FQGNSA. As DNA, the CDR3 is TGTGCCAGCCTCCGGGACTCCACCTACAATGAGCAGTTCTTC. The encoded protein is CASLRDSTYNEQFF.

This clonotype was recorded a few times. CDR3: CASSHRPRNTEAFF. CDR3 coding DNA: TGTGCCAGCAGCCACAGGCCAAGGAACACTGAAGCTTTCTTT. This chain links TRBV7-2 with TRBJ1-1; perhaps TRBD1 as D (5 bases). CDR1 is SGHTA and CDR2 is FQGNSA in the germline V gene. The CDR3 spans 14 residues. Trimming stripped 5 bases from V and 1 base from J, with 11 bases between.

J is TRBJ2-5 and V is TRBV27, with unresolved D. V was trimmed by 5 bases and J by 4 bases, leaving 20 bases between them. CDR1 is MNHEY and CDR2 is SMNVEV in the germline V gene (reference sequence). The CDR3 has 16 residues. CDR3 amino acids: CASSPLAGQDGETQYF. The CDR3, as DNA: TGTGCCAGCAGTCCCCTTGCCGGTCAGGACGGAGAGACCCAGTACTTC.

In this sample, this clonotype turned up many times. The genes are TRBV20-1 and TRBJ2-7; the match to TRBD1 covers 7 bases. The germline V gene encodes CDR1 DFQATT and CDR2 SNEGSKA (reference sequence). The CDR3 runs 14 residues. J lost 3 bases, V lost 6 bases, and 11 bases had no gene match. For the CDR3, the DNA is TGCAGTGCCCGACAGGGCGGCCCTAACTACGAGCAGTACTTC. This translates into CSARQGGPNYEQYF.

The chain is built from TRBV30 and TRBJ2-1, with 11 bases identical to TRBD2. V was pared by 6 bases and J by 2 bases, with 0 bases of the junction left unmatched. Germline CDR1 is GTSNPN and CDR2 is SVGIG (reference sequence). The CDR3 contains 13 residues. In DNA, the CDR3 is TGTGCCTGTAGCGGGGGGGCCTACAATGAGCAGTTCTTC. Amino acid sequence: CACSGGAYNEQFF.

Comments on this clonotype: A much larger clone differs from this one at a single base, so this may be a read error. The chain has TRBV7-3 and TRBJ2-5; D perhaps matches TRBD2 (5 bases). V was cut by 2 bases and J by 4 bases, with 8 bases left in between. CDR1 and CDR2 (germline): SGHTA, FQGTGA. CDR3 length equals 13 residues. The CDR3 protein is CASSLEEGETQYF. The CDR3 bases are TGTGCCAGCAGCTTAGAAGAGGGAGAGACCCAGTACTTC.

The CDR3 spells CASGTGWNTEAFF. The CDR3, as DNA: TGTGCCAGCGGGACGGGGTGGAACACTGAAGCTTTCTTT. V and J are TRBV6-5 and TRBJ1-1; possible D gene TRBD1, 5 bases. Germline CDR1 reads MNHEY; CDR2 reads SVGAGI. The CDR3 covers 13 residues. V was trimmed by 8 bases and J by 1 base, leaving 11 bases between them.

This clonotype was found a few times. The V call is TRBV6-2 or TRBV6-3, the J call TRBJ2-1; 11 bases match TRBD2. The germline CDR1 and CDR2 sequences are MNHEY and SVGEGT. Unmatched junction bases numbered 9, after V lost 5 bases and J lost 6 bases. CDR3 length: 16 amino acids. The chain's CDR3 is CASSPPSGGPRNEQFF. CDR3 sequence (DNA): TGTGCCAGCAGTCCCCCTAGCGGGGGGCCCCGCAATGAGCAGTTCTTC.

This clonotype was observed at least ten times. The junction shows a germline mismatch at one end, possibly a read error. The V call is TRBV5-1, the J call TRBJ2-2, with a tentative D call TRBD2 (6 bases). This CDR3 region has 15 residues. Germline V gives CDR1 SGHRS, CDR2 YFSETQ. The CDR3 bases are TGTGCCAGCAGCTTAGCCGGGGGGAACACCGGGGAGCTGTTTTTT. Protein product: CASSLAGGNTGELFF.

This clonotype has at least ten counts. V usage is TRBV5-1 and J usage is TRBJ1-1, with D unclear. The V gene's germline CDR1 is SGHRS and CDR2 YFSETQ. Trimming removed 0 bases at V and 3 bases at J, with 6 bases between. This CDR3 region has 13 residues. In nucleotides, the CDR3 is TGCGCCAGCAGCTTGGACAGCTACACTGAAGCTTTCTTT. Its protein product is CASSLDSYTEAFF.

In this sample, this clonotype turned up many times. The chain has TRBV7-2 and TRBJ2-3; D is unresolved. The CDR3 is made up of 15 amino acids. The ends were cut back, 3 bases at V and 1 base at J, with 11 bases in the middle. Germline assignment: CDR1 SGHTA and CDR2 FQGNSA. The CDR3 loop is CASSLRLAGTDTQYF. The CDR3 DNA is TGTGCCAGCAGCTTGCGACTGGCCGGCACAGATACGCAGTATTTT.

This clonotype has ten or more counts. One junction end disagrees with the germline gene, perhaps due to a read error. V is TRBV27 and J is TRBJ2-1, with D possibly matching TRBD2 (5 bases). CDR3 length: 12 residues. Germline V lookup: CDR1 MNHEY, CDR2 SMNVEV (reference sequence). CDR3 DNA: TGTGCCAGCAGCTTATCGGCTGGAGGAGAGATCTTC. Protein sequence: CASSLSAGGEIF.

This clonotype occurred many times. The chain employs TRBV6-1 and TRBJ2-7; TRBD1 matches 8 bases. Germline trimming cut 7 bases from V and 3 bases from J; bases unmatched to any gene: 11. The CDR3 covers 15 residues. From germline, CDR1 is MNHNS and CDR2 SASEGT. The CDR3: CASTPPDRADYEQYF. CDR3 coding DNA: TGTGCCAGCACTCCCCCGGACAGGGCGGACTACGAGCAGTACTTC.

The chain uses TRBV6-2 or TRBV6-3 and TRBJ2-5; weak D call: TRBD2 (7 bases). Looked up from germline, CDR1 is MNHEY and CDR2 is SVGEGT. Trimming removed 0 bases at V and 0 bases at J, with 14 bases between. The CDR3 consists of 17 residues. CDR3 sequence reads: CASSYSRSGTYQETQYF. CDR3 nucleotide sequence: TGTGCCAGCAGTTACTCGAGGAGCGGGACATACCAAGAGACCCAGTACTTC.